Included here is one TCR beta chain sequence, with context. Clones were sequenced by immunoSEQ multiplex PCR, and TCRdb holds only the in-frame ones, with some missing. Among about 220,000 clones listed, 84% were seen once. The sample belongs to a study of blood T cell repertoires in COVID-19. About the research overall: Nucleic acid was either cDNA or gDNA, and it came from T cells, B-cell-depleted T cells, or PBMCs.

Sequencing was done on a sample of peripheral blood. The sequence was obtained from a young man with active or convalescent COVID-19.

The CDR3 DNA reads TGTGCCAGTAGTATAGCCCAGAACTATGGCTACACCTTC. Amino acids: CASSIAQNYGYTF. The chain links TRBV19 to TRBJ1-2; D call uncertain. The CDR3 covers 13 residues. Trimming cost V 1 base and J 2 bases, with 5 bases left between them. CDR1 LNHDA and CDR2 SQIVND come from the germline V gene (reference sequence).